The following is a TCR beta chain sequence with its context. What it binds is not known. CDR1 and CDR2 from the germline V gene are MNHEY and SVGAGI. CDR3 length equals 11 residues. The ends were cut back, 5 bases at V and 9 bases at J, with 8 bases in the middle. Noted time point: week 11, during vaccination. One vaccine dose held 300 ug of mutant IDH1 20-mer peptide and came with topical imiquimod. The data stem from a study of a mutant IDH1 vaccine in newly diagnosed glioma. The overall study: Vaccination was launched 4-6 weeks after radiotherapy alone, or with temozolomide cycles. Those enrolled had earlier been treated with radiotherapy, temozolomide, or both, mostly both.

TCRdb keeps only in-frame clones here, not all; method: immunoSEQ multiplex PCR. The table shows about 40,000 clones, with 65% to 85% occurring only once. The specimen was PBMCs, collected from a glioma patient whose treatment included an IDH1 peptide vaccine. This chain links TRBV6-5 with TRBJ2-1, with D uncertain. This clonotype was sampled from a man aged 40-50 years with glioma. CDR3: CASSENREQFF. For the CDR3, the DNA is TGTGCCAGCAGTGAGAACCGTGAGCAGTTCTTC.